One sample yielded the 31 T cell receptor beta chains listed below, sequenced in a study of CD8 T cells in ankylosing spondylitis. MiXCR was run by TCRdb on the 5' RACE reads, yielding one entry per CDR3 protein. The sample holds about 42,000 distinct CDR3 sequences, around 2.9% seen once. Sequences were obtained from blood, either unsorted or a sorted T cell fraction (not recorded which). The receptors shown here come from a male donor with ankylosing spondylitis or in good health (not recorded which).

This clonotype has ten or more counts. This chain joins TRBV9 and TRBJ2-4; D is undetermined. Germline lookup yields CDR1 SGDLS and CDR2 YYNGEE. Trimming shortened V by 0 bases and J by 5 bases, and 6 bases separated the two germline ends. The CDR3 sequence is 13 residues long. Here the CDR3 DNA reads TGTGCCAGCAGCGTAGGGAGTGAAAACATTCAGTACTTC. Protein: CASSVGSENIQYF.

In its sample, this clonotype was seen many times. The CDR3 DNA sequence: TGTGCCAGCAGCGTACCGGGGACAGCCAACACCGGGGAGCTGTTTTTT. Its translation is CASSVPGTANTGELFF. The genes are TRBV9 and TRBJ2-2; 7 bases agree with TRBD1. This CDR3 spans 16 amino acids. V trimming: 1 base; J trimming: 2 bases; junction bases outside the gene matches: 5. Germline CDR1 is SGDLS and CDR2 is YYNGEE.

This clonotype was found many times. The chain is built from TRBV9 and TRBJ2-7; 7 bases match TRBD2. The CDR3 runs 15 residues. The V gene's germline CDR1 is SGDLS and CDR2 YYNGEE. J lost 2 bases, V lost 0 bases, and 5 bases had no gene match. The CDR3 loop is CASSVDSSGPYEQYF. CDR3 DNA: TGTGCCAGCAGCGTAGATTCTAGCGGACCCTACGAGCAGTACTTC.

This clonotype has ten or more counts. V usage is TRBV9 and J usage is TRBJ2-7; D might be TRBD2 (5 bases). In germline, CDR1 is SGDLS, CDR2 YYNGEE. V lost 0 bases and J lost 2, with 9 bases in between. This CDR3 contains 14 residues. DNA of the CDR3: TGTGCCAGCAGCGTAGAACTAGACACCTACGAGCAGTACTTC. It yields the protein CASSVELDTYEQYF.

This clonotype was recorded many times. The chain recombines TRBV9 with TRBJ2-3; 10 bases map to TRBD2. From germline, CDR1 is SGDLS and CDR2 YYNGEE. Trimming at V came to 3 bases and at J to 0 bases, leaving 1 base not matched to a gene. The CDR3 is made up of 15 amino acids. The CDR3, as DNA: TGTGCCAGCAGCGCTAGCGGGAGTAGCACAGATACGCAGTATTTT. Protein: CASSASGSSTDTQYF.

This clonotype was observed many times. The V gene is TRBV9, the J gene TRBJ2-7; D is uncertain. This CDR3 has 14 amino acids. Germline-derived CDR1 and CDR2 are SGDLS and YYNGEE. The V end lost 0 bases, the J end lost 4 bases, and 11 bases lay between the germline ends. The CDR3 sequence: CASSVEVSSYEQYF. The DNA for the CDR3 is TGTGCCAGCAGCGTAGAGGTTAGCAGTTACGAGCAGTACTTC.

This clonotype was seen at least ten times. This chain links TRBV9 with TRBJ2-3; 9 nucleotides match TRBD2. Looked up from germline, CDR1 is SGDLS and CDR2 is YYNGEE. The CDR3 consists of 17 residues. V was pared by 0 bases and J by 1 base, with 6 bases of the junction left unmatched. The CDR3 loop reads CASSVAPSGTGTDTQYF. For the CDR3, the DNA is TGTGCCAGCAGCGTAGCCCCTAGCGGGACCGGCACAGATACGCAGTATTTT. The entire variable domain, with the rest obtained from reference TRBV9 and TRBJ2-3, is as follows: DSGVTQTPKHLITATGQRVTLRCSPRSGDLSVYWYQQSLDQGLQFLIQYYNGEERAKGNILERFSAQQFPDLHSELNLSSLELGDSALYFCASSVAPSGTGTDTQYFGPGTRLTVL.

This clonotype occurred many times. This sequence joins TRBV9 and TRBJ2-5; 8 bases are shared with TRBD2. V was clipped by 4 bases and J by 4 bases; unmatched bases: 6. The CDR3 length is 14 residues. CDR1 is SGDLS and CDR2 is YYNGEE in the germline V gene. The chain's CDR3 is CASSTPGLGETQYF. CDR3 DNA sequence: TGTGCCAGCAGCACACCGGGACTAGGAGAGACCCAGTACTTC.

At least ten counts were recorded for this clonotype. V is TRBV9 and J is TRBJ2-3, with a possible D match to TRBD1 (5 bases). V was trimmed by 5 bases and J by 3 bases, leaving 19 bases between them. The length of the CDR3 is 16 residues. Looked up from germline, CDR1 is SGDLS and CDR2 is YYNGEE. The CDR3 DNA is TGTGCCAGCAGTACCTCCCCAGGGCTGGGGACAGATACGCAGTATTTT. This sequence encodes CASSTSPGLGTDTQYF.

In its sample, this clonotype was seen many times. This chain connects TRBV9 to TRBJ2-5, with D possibly TRBD2 on 6 matching bases. The germline V and J ends were trimmed by 3 bases and 2 bases, with 14 bases remaining between them. The germline V gene encodes CDR1 SGDLS and CDR2 YYNGEE. The CDR3 length is 15 residues. CDR3 residues: CASSARGPTQETQYF. Here the CDR3 DNA reads TGTGCCAGCAGCGCGCGGGGACCAACTCAAGAGACCCAGTACTTC.

In its sample, this clonotype was seen many times. The rearrangement links TRBV9 to TRBJ2-2, with 8 bases identical to TRBD2. CDR1 is SGDLS and CDR2 is YYNGEE in the germline V gene. V dropped 0 bases and J dropped 4; count of bases not matched to a gene: 8. The CDR3 consists of 17 residues. The CDR3 bases are TGTGCCAGCAGCGTAGCGGGAGGGCCTCGGGGCACCGGGGAGCTGTTTTTT. Translation: CASSVAGGPRGTGELFF.

This clonotype was picked up a small number of times. The chain joins TRBV9 to TRBJ2-5; 7 positions agree with TRBD1. The CDR3 runs to 15 residues. The V gene end was trimmed by 0 bases and the J gene end by 3 bases; junction bases not matched to a gene: 5. Germline CDR1 SGDLS, CDR2 YYNGEE. The CDR3 here is CASSVDPGGKETQYF. The CDR3 coding sequence is TGTGCCAGCAGCGTAGATCCAGGGGGTAAAGAGACCCAGTACTTC.

The sample holds many counts of this clonotype. The gene calls are TRBV9 and TRBJ2-3; no clear D. Trimming removed 6 bases at V and 2 bases at J, with 22 bases between. The germline CDR1 and CDR2 sequences are SGDLS and YYNGEE. The CDR3 totals 17 residues. The CDR3 loop is CASTPGPAAQSTDTQYF. Written as DNA, the CDR3 is TGTGCCAGCACCCCCGGGCCGGCGGCACAGTCCACAGATACGCAGTATTTT.

This clonotype has a count of ten or more. The chain uses TRBV9 and TRBJ2-2, with TRBD1 as a possible D gene (6 bases). Trimming stripped 4 bases from V and 4 bases from J, with 11 bases between. The CDR3 has 14 amino acids. Germline V gene lookup returns CDR1 SGDLS and CDR2 YYNGEE. CDR3 region: CASSTGQFTGELFF. DNA for the CDR3: TGTGCCAGCAGCACCGGACAGTTCACCGGGGAGCTGTTTTTT.

About this clonotype itself: It may be a read error: a sequence one base away is much more abundant. The chain employs TRBV9 and TRBJ2-7, with D possibly being TRBD1 (5 bases). Germline V gene sequence: CDR1 SGDLS, CDR2 YYNGEE. CDR3 size: 14 residues. V lost 3 bases, J lost 5 bases, and 15 bases lay in between. The CDR3 nucleotides are TGTGCCAGCAGCGAGGGGATAGGGAAAGACGAGCAGTACTTC. Its protein is CASSEGIGKDEQYF.

This clonotype occurred many times. This chain links TRBV9 with TRBJ2-7; no clear D. This CDR3 region has 14 residues. Trimming removed 1 base from V and 0 bases from J, with 8 bases in between. From germline, CDR1 is SGDLS and CDR2 YYNGEE. Here the CDR3 reads CASSVPPLSYEQYF. The CDR3, as DNA: TGTGCCAGCAGCGTACCCCCCCTCTCCTACGAGCAGTACTTC.

In this sample, this clonotype turned up many times. The genes are TRBV9 and TRBJ2-1; 7 bases are a match to TRBD1. This CDR3 has 16 residues. Trimming took 2 bases from V and 0 from J; bases not matched to a gene: 5. CDR1 is SGDLS, CDR2 YYNGEE, per germline. This CDR3 reads CASSVQTGRSYNEQFF. Here the CDR3 DNA reads TGTGCCAGCAGCGTCCAGACAGGGCGCTCCTACAATGAGCAGTTCTTC.

Ten or more counts support this clonotype. This chain joins TRBV9 and TRBJ2-7, with D possibly called TRBD1 or TRBD2 (5 bases each). The CDR3 has 14 amino acids. Germline V gives CDR1 SGDLS, CDR2 YYNGEE. Trimming took 4 bases from V and 2 from J, leaving 13 bases between them. The CDR3 loop reads CASSPRGGAYEQYF. Written as DNA, the CDR3 is TGTGCCAGCAGCCCCCGGGGCGGTGCCTACGAGCAGTACTTC.

This clonotype was seen ten or more times. This chain uses TRBV9 with TRBJ1-5; D is unresolved. V lost 0 bases, J lost 6 bases, and 7 bases lay in between. CDR3 length equals 13 residues. Looked up from germline, CDR1 is SGDLS and CDR2 is YYNGEE. The CDR3 here is CASSVGTGQPQHF. DNA for the CDR3: TGTGCCAGCAGCGTAGGAACCGGTCAGCCCCAGCATTTT.

This clonotype was observed many times. This chain connects TRBV9 to TRBJ2-7, with TRBD1 matching over 7 bases. Germline CDR1 SGDLS, CDR2 YYNGEE. CDR3 length: 13 amino acids. J was trimmed by 7 bases and V by 0 bases; bases with no gene match: 4. The CDR3 loop reads CASSVEGGREQYF. The CDR3 DNA reads TGTGCCAGCAGCGTAGAAGGGGGCAGGGAGCAGTACTTC.

This clonotype was recorded at least ten times. The CDR3 coding sequence is TGTGCCAGCAGTTTAGTGGACAGACAAGAGACCCAGTACTTC. Encoded protein: CASSLVDRQETQYF. The V call is TRBV27, the J call TRBJ2-5; D may be TRBD1 (6 bases). The CDR3 totals 14 residues. The germline V and J ends were trimmed by 2 bases and 2 bases, with 9 bases remaining between them. Germline-derived CDR1 and CDR2 are MNHEY and SMNVEV (reference sequence).

This clonotype has a count of ten or more. J is TRBJ1-2 and V is TRBV9, with D unclear. V was shortened by 0 bases and J by 3 bases, with 12 bases between the two germline ends. The CDR3 runs to 15 residues. CDR1 is SGDLS and CDR2 is YYNGEE in the germline V gene. The CDR3 DNA is TGTGCCAGCAGCGTAGTGGCAGTCGGGGACTATGGCTACACCTTC. Its protein product is CASSVVAVGDYGYTF.

This clonotype was recorded many times. This chain joins TRBV9 and TRBJ1-2, with TRBD1 matching over 9 bases. With V trimmed by 3 bases and J by 3 bases, 3 bases remained unmatched. The CDR3 extends over 14 amino acids. CDR1 is SGDLS and CDR2 is YYNGEE in the germline V gene. This CDR3 reads CASSARTGDYGYTF. CDR3 nucleotides: TGTGCCAGCAGCGCAAGGACAGGGGACTATGGCTACACCTTC.

This clonotype appeared many times. V gene TRBV9 combines with J gene TRBJ2-6; D not resolved. CDR3 length: 16 amino acids. Germline CDR1 SGDLS, CDR2 YYNGEE. Trimming took off 0 bases at V and 2 bases at J, with 9 bases between the two ends. The CDR3 DNA is TGTGCCAGCAGCGTAGGGGGTAGGGCTGGGGCCAACGTCCTGACTTTC. Its protein product is CASSVGGRAGANVLTF.

In this sample, this clonotype turned up many times. J is TRBJ2-7 and V is TRBV9; 8 nucleotides align to TRBD1. Germline V lookup: CDR1 SGDLS, CDR2 YYNGEE. With 3 bases clipped from V and 6 bases from J, the junction kept 2 bases outside the gene matches. The CDR3 length is 12 residues. The CDR3 here is CASSGTGSEQYF. The CDR3 nucleotides read TGTGCCAGCAGCGGGACAGGGTCCGAGCAGTACTTC. Together with reference TRBV9 and TRBJ2-7, the CDR3 gives the full variable domain: DSGVTQTPKHLITATGQRVTLRCSPRSGDLSVYWYQQSLDQGLQFLIQYYNGEERAKGNILERFSAQQFPDLHSELNLSSLELGDSALYFCASSGTGSEQYFGPGTRLTVT.

In its sample, this clonotype was seen many times. V gene TRBV9 combines with J gene TRBJ2-3; 11 nucleotides align to TRBD2. The junction had 5 bases not matched to a gene; V was cut back by 4 bases and J by 1 base. This CDR3 spans 16 amino acids. In germline, CDR1 is SGDLS, CDR2 YYNGEE. The CDR3 nucleotides are TGTGCCAGCAGCCCTAGCGGGAGGTTGGGCACAGATACGCAGTATTTT. It specifies CASSPSGRLGTDTQYF. Looking up the rest from reference TRBV9 and TRBJ2-3 gives the full variable domain: DSGVTQTPKHLITATGQRVTLRCSPRSGDLSVYWYQQSLDQGLQFLIQYYNGEERAKGNILERFSAQQFPDLHSELNLSSLELGDSALYFCASSPSGRLGTDTQYFGPGTRLTVL.

This clonotype was counted at least ten times. The V and J genes are TRBV9 and TRBJ2-1, with 11 bases that match TRBD2. This CDR3 comprises 17 residues. Germline CDR1 is SGDLS and CDR2 is YYNGEE. Germline trimming cut 5 bases from V and 6 bases from J; bases unmatched to any gene: 13. CDR3 nucleotides: TGTGCCAGCAGGAGGACGTTGGTAGCGGGAGGGAGCAATGAGCAGTTCTTC. Protein product: CASRRTLVAGGSNEQFF. Filled out from reference TRBV9 and TRBJ2-1, the complete variable domain reads DSGVTQTPKHLITATGQRVTLRCSPRSGDLSVYWYQQSLDQGLQFLIQYYNGEERAKGNILERFSAQQFPDLHSELNLSSLELGDSALYFCASRRTLVAGGSNEQFFGPGTRLTVL.

There are many counts of this clonotype. This rearrangement joins TRBV9 to TRBJ2-5, with no clear D. V lost 4 bases and J 3 bases, leaving 16 bases between the germline ends. Germline V gene lookup returns CDR1 SGDLS and CDR2 YYNGEE. This CDR3 is 15 amino acids long. The CDR3 loop is CASSTIPGLEETQYF. The CDR3 DNA follows: TGTGCCAGCAGCACTATCCCAGGATTAGAAGAGACCCAGTACTTC.

This clonotype was detected many times. The chain carries TRBV9 and TRBJ1-1, with D tentatively TRBD1 (6 bases). The CDR3 has 16 amino acids. In germline, CDR1 is SGDLS, CDR2 YYNGEE. V gave up 0 bases and J gave up 5 bases, with 17 bases separating them. The CDR3 loop is CASSVDLQGRDTEAFF. As DNA, the CDR3 is TGTGCCAGCAGCGTAGACCTACAGGGCAGGGATACTGAAGCTTTCTTT.

At least ten counts were recorded for this clonotype. This chain links TRBV9 with TRBJ1-1, with 10 bases that match TRBD1. The CDR3 is 15 residues long. CDR1 is SGDLS and CDR2 is YYNGEE in the germline V gene. V lost 0 bases and J lost 1; bases outside the gene matches: 0. CDR3 residues: CASSVGTGGNTEAFF. The CDR3 nucleotides are TGTGCCAGCAGCGTAGGGACAGGGGGGAACACTGAAGCTTTCTTT.

This clonotype has ten or more counts. V usage is TRBV9 and J usage is TRBJ2-7; TRBD1 might be the D (6 bases). Germline lookup yields CDR1 SGDLS and CDR2 YYNGEE. With 0 bases removed from V and 5 bases from J, the gap between germline ends came to 15 bases. This CDR3 region has 15 residues. The CDR3 sequence: CASSVDQGKSDEQYF. CDR3 nucleotide sequence: TGTGCCAGCAGCGTAGATCAGGGGAAAAGCGACGAGCAGTACTTC.